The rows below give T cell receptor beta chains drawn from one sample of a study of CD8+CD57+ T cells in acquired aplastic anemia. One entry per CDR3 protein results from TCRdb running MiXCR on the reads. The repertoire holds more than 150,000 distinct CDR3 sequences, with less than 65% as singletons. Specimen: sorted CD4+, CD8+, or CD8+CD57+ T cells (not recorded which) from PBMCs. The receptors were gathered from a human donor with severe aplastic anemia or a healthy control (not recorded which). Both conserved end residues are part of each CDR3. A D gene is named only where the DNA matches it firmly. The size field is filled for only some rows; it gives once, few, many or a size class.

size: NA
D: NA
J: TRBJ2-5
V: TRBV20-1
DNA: TGCAGTGCTCCGGGACCATTCCAAGAGACCCAGTACTTC
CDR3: CSAPGPFQETQYF

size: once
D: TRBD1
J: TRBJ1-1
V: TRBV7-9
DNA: TGTGCCAGCAGTGCGACAGGGAGGGCGAACACTGAAGCTTTCTTT
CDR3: CASSATGRANTEAFF

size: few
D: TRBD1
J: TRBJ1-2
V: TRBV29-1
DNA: TGCAGCGTTGAGGACAGGGAGAACTATGGCTACACCTTC
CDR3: CSVEDRENYGYTF

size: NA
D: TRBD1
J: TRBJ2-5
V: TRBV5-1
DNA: TGCGCCAGCAGCTTGGGGGACAGGGTTCCCTTGTGTCCTGACCAAGAGACCCAGTACTTC
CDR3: CASSLGDRVPLCPDQETQYF

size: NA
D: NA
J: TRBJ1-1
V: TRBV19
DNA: TGTGCCTCTTATCCCAGTGGACTGGTTGAAGCTTTCTTT
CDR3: CASYPSGLVEAFF

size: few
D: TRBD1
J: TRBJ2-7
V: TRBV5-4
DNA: TGTGCCAGCAGCTTGACGGGACAGGGCTACGAGCAGTACTTC
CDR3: CASSLTGQGYEQYF

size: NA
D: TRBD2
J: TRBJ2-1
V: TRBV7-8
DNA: TGTGCCAGCAGCTTAGATGAAGCGGGGGCGTGGAAGGAGCAGTTCTTC
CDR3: CASSLDEAGAWKEQFF

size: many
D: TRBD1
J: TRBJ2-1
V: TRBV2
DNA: TGTGCCAGCAGTAAGATACAGGGGGCCTCTCTCGGTGAGCAGTTCTTC
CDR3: CASSKIQGASLGEQFF

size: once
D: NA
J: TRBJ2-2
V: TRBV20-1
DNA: TGCAGTGCTAGACCAGGCTTGAACACCGGGGAGCTGTTTTTT
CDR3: CSARPGLNTGELFF

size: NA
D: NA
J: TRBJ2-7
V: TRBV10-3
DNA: TGTGCCATCAGTGAGACAACTTCCGAGCAGTACTTC
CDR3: CAISETTSEQYF

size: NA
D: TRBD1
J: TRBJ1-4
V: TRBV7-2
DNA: TGTGCCAGCAGCTCCCTGGGACAGGGGAAACTGTTTTTT
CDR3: CASSSLGQGKLFF

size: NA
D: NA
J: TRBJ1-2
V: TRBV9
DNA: TGTGCCAGCAGCGTTACAGGGCATGGCTACACCTTC
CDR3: CASSVTGHGYTF

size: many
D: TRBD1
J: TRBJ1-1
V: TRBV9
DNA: TGTGCCAGCAGTCCACGACAGGGGCCTGAGAACACTGAAGCTTTCTTT
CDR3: CASSPRQGPENTEAFF

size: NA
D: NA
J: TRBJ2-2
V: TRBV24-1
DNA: TGTGCCACCAGTGAAGGAGAGAACACCGGGGAGCTGTTTTTT
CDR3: CATSEGENTGELFF

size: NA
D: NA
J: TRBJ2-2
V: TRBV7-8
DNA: TGTGCCAGCAGCCTTAGTGACACCGGGGAGCTGTTTTTT
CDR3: CASSLSDTGELFF

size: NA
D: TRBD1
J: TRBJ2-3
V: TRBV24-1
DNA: TGTGCCAGCAGTGATGATCAGGGGGCGAATGTTATAGATACGCAGTATTTT
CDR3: CASSDDQGANVIDTQYF

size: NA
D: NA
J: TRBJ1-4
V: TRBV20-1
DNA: TGCAGTGCTAGTAATGCAACTAATGAAAAACTGTTTTTT
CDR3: CSASNATNEKLFF

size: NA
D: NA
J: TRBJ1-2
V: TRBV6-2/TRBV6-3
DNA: TGTGCCAGCAGTTACTCGAAGGGGTACTATGGCTACACCTTC
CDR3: CASSYSKGYYGYTF

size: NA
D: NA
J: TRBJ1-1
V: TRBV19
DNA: TGTGCCAGTAGTATAACCCGAAGGGCGGTACTGAACACTGAAGCTTTCTTT
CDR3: CASSITRRAVLNTEAFF

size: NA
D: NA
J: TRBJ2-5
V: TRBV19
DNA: TGTGCCAGTAGTATAGTCGAAGCGGGCCAAGAGACCCAGTACTTC
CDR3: CASSIVEAGQETQYF

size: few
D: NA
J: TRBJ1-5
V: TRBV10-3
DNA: TGTGCCATCGGCAACGGACAGTCACCCAATCAGCCCCAGCATTTT
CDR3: CAIGNGQSPNQPQHF

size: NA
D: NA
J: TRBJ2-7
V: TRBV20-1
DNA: TGCAGTGCTAGAATTATAAGGGAGCAGTACTTC
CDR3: CSARIIREQYF

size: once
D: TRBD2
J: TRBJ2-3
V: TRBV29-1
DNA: TGCAGCGTTGGGCCAGCGGGAGGCCGGTCAGATACGCAGTATTTT
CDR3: CSVGPAGGRSDTQYF

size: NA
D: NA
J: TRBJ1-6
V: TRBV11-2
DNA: TGTGCCAGCAGCTTAGATTTCCGGAATTCACCCCTCCACTTT
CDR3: CASSLDFRNSPLHF

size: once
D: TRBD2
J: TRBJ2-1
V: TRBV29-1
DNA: TGCAGCGTTGAAGAATATAGCGGGGGGGCTAATGAGCAGTTCTTC
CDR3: CSVEEYSGGANEQFF

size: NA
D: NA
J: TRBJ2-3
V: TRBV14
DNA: TGTGCCAGCAGCCCGGTAGGATTCACAGATACGCAGTATTTT
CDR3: CASSPVGFTDTQYF

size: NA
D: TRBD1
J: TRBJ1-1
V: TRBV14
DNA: TGTGCCAGCAGCCATTACCGGGACAGAGGCACCTTACATCGCGATACTGAAGCTTTCTTT
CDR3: CASSHYRDRGTLHRDTEAFF

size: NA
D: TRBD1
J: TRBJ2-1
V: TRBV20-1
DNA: TGCAGTGCTCCCTCCGGGACAGGGGGTTTCGATGAGCAGTTCTTC
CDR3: CSAPSGTGGFDEQFF

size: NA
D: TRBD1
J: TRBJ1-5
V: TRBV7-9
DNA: TGTGCCAGCAGCCGCGACAGGGGGCGAGGCAATCAGCCCCAGCATTTT
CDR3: CASSRDRGRGNQPQHF

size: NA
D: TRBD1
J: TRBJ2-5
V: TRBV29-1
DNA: TGCAGCGTTGAGGGTTGGGACAGGGTGCCCCAAGAGACCCAGTACTTC
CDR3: CSVEGWDRVPQETQYF

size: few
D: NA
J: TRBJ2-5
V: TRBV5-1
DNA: TGCGCCAGCAGCGCGGCTGCCGCGGGTGAGACCCAGTACTTC
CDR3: CASSAAAAGETQYF

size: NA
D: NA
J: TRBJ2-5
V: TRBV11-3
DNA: TGTGCCAGCAGCCTCGGTGATTGGGGAGAGACCCAGTACTTC
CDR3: CASSLGDWGETQYF

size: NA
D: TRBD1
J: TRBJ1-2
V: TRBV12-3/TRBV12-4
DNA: TGTGCCAGCAGTCCGACACGGACAGGGGGCAGTGGCTACACCTTC
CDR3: CASSPTRTGGSGYTF

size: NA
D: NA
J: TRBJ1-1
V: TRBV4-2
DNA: TGTGCCAGCAGCCAAGAGGGGTCGGGCACTGAAGCTTTCTTT
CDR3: CASSQEGSGTEAFF

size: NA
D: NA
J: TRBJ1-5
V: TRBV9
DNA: TGTGCCAGCAGCGTTTCCGGGTCCATCCTTCAGCCCCAGCATTTT
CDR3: CASSVSGSILQPQHF

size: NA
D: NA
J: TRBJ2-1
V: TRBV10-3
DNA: TGTGCCATCAGAACACAACAGGCATCCTCCTACAATGAGCAGTTCTTC
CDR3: CAIRTQQASSYNEQFF

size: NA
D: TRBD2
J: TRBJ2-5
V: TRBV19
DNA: TGTGCCAGTAGTAGAGGACTAGCGGGAGTGTCCGGGGAGACCCAGTACTTC
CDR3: CASSRGLAGVSGETQYF